This TCR beta chain is drawn from a study of OX40 agonist ivuxolimab in advanced cancers. In the study overall: Two cutaneous melanoma patients and one hepatocellular carcinoma patient, three in all, had partial responses.

With 5 bases removed from V and 5 bases from J, the gap between germline ends came to 7 bases. The germline V gene encodes CDR1 MNHEY and CDR2 SVGAGI. CDR3 length: 12 residues. Libraries were prepared by immunoSEQ multiplex PCR; TCRdb keeps only in-frame clonotypes and omits some of them. The table has approximately 100,000 clones, 70% to 90% seen once; the top ten hold 0.79%. There are a few counts of this clone. The V call is TRBV6-5, the J call TRBJ1-5, with a weak D call TRBD1 (5 bases). This specimen consisted of CD4+ or CD8+ T cells sorted from blood, obtained in a trial of the OX40 agonist ivuxolimab. This TCR was recovered from an adult with an advanced solid tumor such as melanoma, head and neck, liver or kidney cancer. The CDR3 loop is CASSDRDQPQHF. CDR3 bases: TGTGCCAGCAGTGACAGAGATCAGCCCCAGCATTTT.